The text below deals with one T cell receptor beta chain. The data originate from a study of shared clonotypes between healthy human individuals. Healthy and HIV-negative, the adult donors had no recent acute infections or vaccinations. V gave up 1 base and J gave up 4 bases, with 9 bases separating them. The CDR3 length is 14 residues. Germline CDR1 is SGHRS and CDR2 is YFSETQ. In the authors' methods: ImmunoSEQ junction-only sequences lacked quality scores, so their filtering differed. Profiling relied on immunoSEQ multiplex PCR, and the TCRdb table lists in-frame clones only, not all of them. That table supplies the V and J calls and clone size; D and trimming were determined from the DNA. The sample includes more than 400,000 clones, around 73% of them seen just once.

This sequence originates from a middle-aged woman in good health. Some clones in this sample may be carry-over from other donors' samples. V usage is TRBV5-1 and J usage is TRBJ1-3; no firm D call. Sequenced input: PBMCs. CDR3 nucleotides: TGCGCCAGCAGCTTGCAATTGGGCGGAAACACCATATATTTT. Its protein is CASSLQLGGNTIYF.